The 4 T cell receptor beta chains given below trace back to one sample, sequenced in a study of cytomegalovirus exposure and HLA in healthy donors. Both 60 Vbeta primers and 13 Jbeta primers went into the PCR. The repertoire was sequenced with immunoSEQ multiplex PCR; TCRdb's copy has only in-frame clones and lacks some. Among fewer than 200,000 clones listed, over 75% were seen once. Sequences were obtained from PBMCs. The receptors here all came from a woman aged 18-29 years in good health and CMV-seronegative.

The chain joins TRBV6-6 to TRBJ2-5, with TRBD2 as a possible D gene (6 bases). The CDR3 totals 15 residues. V lost 2 bases, J lost 2 bases, and 12 bases lay in between. Germline V CDR1 and CDR2: MNHNY, SVGAGI (reference sequence). The CDR3 sequence: CASSYPPGGQETQYF. As DNA, the CDR3 is TGTGCCAGCAGTTACCCGCCTGGGGGGCAAGAGACCCAGTACTTC.

The chain has TRBV9 and TRBJ2-2; D uncertain. Germline lookup yields CDR1 SGDLS and CDR2 YYNGEE. V dropped 3 bases and J dropped 6 bases, with 12 bases sitting between them. The CDR3 extends over 14 amino acids. The CDR3, as DNA: TGTGCCAGCAGCGGCCGACAAACTGCCGGGGAGCTGTTTTTT. Protein: CASSGRQTAGELFF.

The chain links TRBV7-8 to TRBJ1-3, with 9 bases fitting TRBD1. The CDR3 totals 16 residues. V gave up 1 base and J gave up 6 bases; unmatched junction bases: 7. The germline V gene encodes CDR1 SGHVS and CDR2 FQNEAQ. CDR3 in amino acids: CASSLDRDREINTIYF. The CDR3 region has the DNA TGTGCCAGCAGCTTAGACCGGGACAGGGAGATAAACACCATATATTTT.

The V gene is TRBV14, the J gene TRBJ2-1; weak D call: TRBD1 (6 bases). The CDR3 is 15 amino acids. Germline lookup yields CDR1 SGHDN and CDR2 FVKESK. V lost 1 base, J lost 2 bases, and 9 bases lay in between. In DNA, the CDR3 is TGTGCCAGCAGCCAAGCAGGGGTGACCTACAATGAGCAGTTCTTC. Translated, it gives CASSQAGVTYNEQFF.